The 16 T cell receptor beta chains below all came from one sample that was sequenced in a study of CD8 T cells in ankylosing spondylitis. Study outcomes and limitations: One TCR beta motif, made up of under ten highly homologous variants, appeared characteristic of ankylosing spondylitis blood.

These TCRs' antigens remain unknown. TCRdb re-derived calls from the 5' RACE reads in MiXCR, one entry per CDR3 protein. The sample carries fewer than 550,000 distinct CDR3 sequences, 5.3% recorded once. The specimen sequenced was blood, either unsorted or a sorted T cell fraction (not recorded which). These receptors originate from a male donor with ankylosing spondylitis.

This clonotype was seen many times. The chain joins TRBV7-9 to TRBJ1-1; tentative D call: TRBD1 (5 bases). The CDR3 spans 14 residues. Trimming pared 6 bases from V and 0 bases from J, leaving 11 bases between. Germline V lookup: CDR1 SEHNR, CDR2 FQNEAQ (reference sequence). The DNA for the CDR3 is TGTGCCAGCAGACCCCAGGGACTGAACACTGAAGCTTTCTTT. As protein: CASRPQGLNTEAFF.

Ten or more counts support this clonotype. The DNA of the CDR3 is TGTGCCAGCAGCTTGGGGGCCGGGACGGCGAACACCGGGGAGCTGTTTTTT. Translation gives CASSLGAGTANTGELFF. V usage is TRBV5-5 and J usage is TRBJ2-2, with D perhaps being TRBD1 or TRBD2 (5 bases each). The germline gives CDR1 SGHKS, CDR2 YYEKEE (reference sequence). The CDR3 has 17 amino acids. V was shortened by 0 bases and J by 0 bases, with 12 bases between the two germline ends.

V usage is TRBV6-2 or TRBV6-3 and J usage is TRBJ2-5; 7 nucleotides line up with TRBD1. CDR1 and CDR2 from the germline V gene are MNHEY and SVGEGT. The CDR3 length is 15 residues. Trimming cost V 1 base and J 4 bases; bases outside gene matches: 6. CDR3 loop: CASSYLTGLRETQYF. The CDR3 nucleotides are TGTGCCAGCAGTTACTTGACAGGGTTGCGAGAGACCCAGTACTTC.

The rearrangement links TRBV5-6 to TRBJ1-2; 10 nucleotides line up with TRBD1. The CDR3 extends over 16 amino acids. Germline V CDR1 and CDR2: SGHDT, YYEEEE. Trimming took 4 bases from V and 4 from J; bases not matched to a gene: 10. The chain's CDR3 is CASSPDRGRSLYGYTF. Here the CDR3 DNA reads TGTGCCAGCAGCCCCGACAGGGGGCGAAGTCTCTATGGCTACACCTTC.

Many counts were recorded for this clonotype. The V call is TRBV12-3 or TRBV12-4, the J call TRBJ2-7; tentative D call: TRBD1 (5 bases). Deletions cut 2 bases from V and 3 bases from J, with 14 bases between. The CDR3 totals 15 residues. Here the CDR3 DNA reads TGTGCCAGCAGTTTAAGGGGAAGTCCAAGCTACGAGCAGTACTTC. It translates to CASSLRGSPSYEQYF.

This clonotype showed up many times. J is TRBJ2-1 and V is TRBV10-3; D not certain. Deletions cut 10 bases from V and 3 bases from J, with 19 bases between. This CDR3 is built from 15 residues. The germline gives CDR1 ENHRY, CDR2 SYGVKD. CDR3 DNA sequence: TGTGCCACCCTGGCCGACCACATACTCTACAATGAGCAGTTCTTC. It codes for CATLADHILYNEQFF.

In its sample, this clonotype was seen many times. V usage is TRBV29-1 and J usage is TRBJ1-2; D gene ambiguous. The CDR3 spans 14 residues. The V end was cut by 0 bases, the J end by 5 bases, with 13 bases between. Germline V lookup: CDR1 SQVTM, CDR2 ANQGSEA. In DNA form, the CDR3 reads TGCAGCGTTGAAGATCCAACAGCTTCTTATGGCTACACCTTC. It specifies CSVEDPTASYGYTF.

This clonotype has ten or more counts. V usage is TRBV20-1 and J usage is TRBJ2-7, with unresolved D. This CDR3 region has 13 residues. The V and J ends lost 7 bases and 1 base respectively, with 14 bases between them. Germline values: CDR1 DFQATT, CDR2 SNEGSKA (reference sequence). The CDR3 reads CSGRRTSSYEQYF. Here the CDR3 DNA reads TGCAGTGGTCGGAGAACCTCTTCCTACGAGCAGTACTTC.

This clonotype was detected ten times or more. The V gene is TRBV10-2, the J gene TRBJ2-5, with a tentative D call TRBD2 (5 bases). Germline V gene lookup returns CDR1 WSHSY and CDR2 SAAADI. V was clipped by 5 bases and J by 0 bases, with 7 bases between them. This CDR3 has 13 amino acids. The CDR3 protein is CASSTSNQETQYF. The CDR3 DNA reads TGCGCCAGCAGTACTAGTAACCAAGAGACCCAGTACTTC.

Many counts were recorded for this clonotype. The chain joins TRBV27 to TRBJ2-5, with D unclear. The CDR3 is 14 residues long. The germline V and J ends were trimmed by 0 bases and 5 bases, with 10 bases remaining between them. Germline V lookup: CDR1 MNHEY, CDR2 SMNVEV (reference sequence). The CDR3 is CASSLSYGGETQYF. CDR3 sequence (DNA): TGTGCCAGCAGTTTATCCTACGGTGGGGAGACCCAGTACTTC.

This clonotype was counted ten times or more. The rearrangement joins TRBV12-3 or TRBV12-4 to TRBJ1-1; a weak D match, TRBD1 (5 bases). V lost 2 bases and J 4 bases, leaving 11 bases between the germline ends. The CDR3 has 14 residues. CDR3 protein: CASSLSRDLTEAFF. CDR3 coding DNA: TGTGCCAGCAGTTTATCCAGGGACCTCACTGAAGCTTTCTTT.

The chain employs TRBV18 and TRBJ2-7; no clear D. From germline, CDR1 is KGHSH and CDR2 LQKENI. CDR3 size: 14 residues. V lost 0 bases to trimming and J lost 2 bases, with 8 bases between them. The CDR3 reads CASSPPSQTYEQYF. In DNA form, the CDR3 reads TGTGCCAGCTCACCACCAAGTCAAACCTACGAGCAGTACTTC.

This clonotype was recorded a few times. The chain joins TRBV18 to TRBJ2-5; 10 bases agree with TRBD2. After removal of 6 bases from V and 5 bases from J, the junction contained 9 bases not matched to a gene. CDR3 length: 15 amino acids. CDR1 KGHSH and CDR2 LQKENI come from the germline V gene. The CDR3 loop reads CASSIGGTSAETQYF. Written as DNA, the CDR3 is TGTGCCAGCTCCATAGGAGGGACTAGCGCGGAGACCCAGTACTTC.

Many counts were recorded for this clonotype. The genes are TRBV29-1 and TRBJ1-1; D is perhaps TRBD1 (6 bases). V was shortened by 4 bases and J by 5 bases, with 17 bases between the two germline ends. This CDR3 comprises 14 residues. From germline, CDR1 is SQVTM and CDR2 ANQGSEA. This chain's CDR3 is CSVVLWARGTEAFF. The CDR3 nucleotides are TGCAGCGTTGTTCTTTGGGCCAGGGGAACTGAAGCTTTCTTT.

This clonotype was seen ten or more times. The chain has TRBV2 and TRBJ1-1; D is uncertain. V was cut by 4 bases and J by 7 bases, with 10 bases left in between. The length of the CDR3 is 12 residues. Germline-derived CDR1 and CDR2 are SNHLY and FYNNEI. CDR3 region: CASSAGPFEAFF. The CDR3 DNA sequence: TGTGCCAGCAGTGCCGGACCGTTTGAAGCTTTCTTT.

The J gene is TRBJ1-5, the V gene TRBV30; D gene unclear. The V end was cut by 1 base, the J end by 0 bases, with 10 bases between. The CDR3 totals 15 residues. Germline V gives CDR1 GTSNPN, CDR2 SVGIG (reference sequence). For the CDR3, the DNA is TGTGCCTGGAGTGATCCTGGATATAGCAATCAGCCCCAGCATTTT. Protein product: CAWSDPGYSNQPQHF.